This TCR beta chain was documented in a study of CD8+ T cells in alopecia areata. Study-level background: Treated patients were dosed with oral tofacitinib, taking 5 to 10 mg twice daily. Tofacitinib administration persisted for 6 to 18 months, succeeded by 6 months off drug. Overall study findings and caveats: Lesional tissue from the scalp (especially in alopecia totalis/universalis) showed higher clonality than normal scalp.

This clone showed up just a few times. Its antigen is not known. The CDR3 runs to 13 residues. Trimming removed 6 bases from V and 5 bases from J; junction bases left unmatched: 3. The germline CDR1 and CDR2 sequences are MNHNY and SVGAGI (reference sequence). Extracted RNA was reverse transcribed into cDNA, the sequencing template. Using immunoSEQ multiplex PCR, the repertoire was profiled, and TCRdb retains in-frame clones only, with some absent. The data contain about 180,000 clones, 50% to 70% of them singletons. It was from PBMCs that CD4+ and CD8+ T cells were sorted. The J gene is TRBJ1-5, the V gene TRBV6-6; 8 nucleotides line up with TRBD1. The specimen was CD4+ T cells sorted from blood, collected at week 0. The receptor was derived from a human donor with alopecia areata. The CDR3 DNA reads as TGTGCCAGCAGCACGACAGGGGATCAGCCCCAGCATTTT. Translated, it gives CASSTTGDQPQHF.